This TCR beta chain comes out of a study of PD-L1 blockade in urothelial cancer. Some clones are missing from TCRdb's copy, which holds only in-frame ones; the method was immunoSEQ multiplex PCR. The data hold about 52,000 clones, with approximately 80% observed a single time. The sample consisted of PBMCs, taken around atezolizumab (anti-PD-L1) treatment. This receptor was taken from a man aged 65-85 years with urothelial cancer.

The CDR3 is CASSLDGHYNSPLHF. CDR3 bases: TGCGCCAGCAGCTTGGATGGCCACTATAATTCACCCCTCCACTTT. The V gene is TRBV5-1, the J gene TRBJ1-6; D gene uncertain. The V and J ends lost 0 bases and 3 bases respectively, with 7 bases between them. The germline CDR1 and CDR2 sequences are SGHRS and YFSETQ. This CDR3 comprises 15 residues.